This T cell receptor (beta chain) was recovered during a study of blood T cell repertoires in COVID-19. The overall study: Sites across the United States, Italy and Spain contributed samples from acute and convalescent COVID-19. PBMCs, B-cell-depleted T cells, or T cells were the source of the cDNA or gDNA that made up the material.

Seattle patient enrollment occurred during active infection, with longitudinal follow-up thereafter. Per the original data handling: Amplification from reference gene primers served as the basis for estimated nucleated cell counts. TCRdb keeps only in-frame clones here, not all; method: immunoSEQ multiplex PCR. D and trimming were read from the DNA, whereas the V and J calls and clone size are those reported in that table. The sample lists a few hundred thousand clones; approximately 89% were seen once. The ends were cut back, 0 bases at V and 5 bases at J, with 7 bases in the middle. Looked up from germline, CDR1 is SGHDN and CDR2 is FVKESK. This CDR3 is built from 13 residues.

The J gene is TRBJ2-5, the V gene TRBV14; D is unclear. The sequence came from a woman aged 60-75 years with COVID-19, enrolled during active disease. The sequencing sample was made of peripheral blood. The CDR3 region is CASSQETQETQYF. The CDR3 bases are TGTGCCAGCAGCCAAGAAACACAGGAGACCCAGTACTTC.